A single sample is the source of the 12 T cell receptor beta chains below, sequenced in a study of metastatic and nonmetastatic thyroid tumors. TCRdb re-clonotyped the PCR reads via MiXCR. The table lists 23,000 or so clones, approximately 30% of them singletons. Before thyroid surgery, none of the patients had received any treatment. Sequencing was performed on tumor tissue. These receptors came from a female donor with papillary thyroid cancer or a benign thyroid nodule (not recorded which). Some clones in this sample may be carry-over from other donors' samples.

This clone occurred many times. The chain joins TRBV24-1 to TRBJ2-3; D is possibly TRBD1 or TRBD2 (5 bases each). Between the trimmed V and J ends, which lost 7 bases and 1 base, there was a span of 17 bases. The CDR3 has 16 amino acids. CDR1 and CDR2 from the germline V gene are KGHDR and SFDVKD. In DNA form, the CDR3 reads TGTGCCACCAGCGATCCGGGACGCGCTGGCACAGATACGCAGTATTTT. It yields the protein CATSDPGRAGTDTQYF.

A remark on this clone: Compared with germline, one end of the junction differs, possibly owing to a read error. The chain carries TRBV20-1 and TRBJ2-1; D uncertain. Germline V gene sequence: CDR1 DFQATT, CDR2 SNEGSKA (reference sequence). CDR3 size: 14 residues. The CDR3 DNA reads as TGCAGTGTTAGATCAGTTTCTCTGGACAATGAGCAGTTCTTC. It specifies CSVRSVSLDNEQFF.

In its sample, this clone was seen many times. A much more abundant neighbour one base away suggests this may be a read error. Other DNA sequences in the sample encode the same CDR3. V and J are TRBV20-1 and TRBJ1-2; a weak D match, TRBD1 (6 bases). The CDR3 sequence is 14 residues long. Germline values: CDR1 DFQATT, CDR2 SNEGSKA (reference sequence). CDR3: CSAPQGFNNYGYTF. The CDR3 DNA reads TGCAGCGCACCACAGGGTTTCAATAACTATGGCTACACCTTC.

This clone is deemed medium-sized (0.01 to 0.1%). This CDR3 reads CASSPQFWTDTDTQYF. In DNA form, the CDR3 reads TGTGCCAGCAGTCCGCAGTTCTGGACGGACACAGATACGCAGTATTTT. This sequence joins TRBV28 and TRBJ2-3; D call uncertain. The V gene's germline CDR1 is MDHEN and CDR2 SYDVKM. Between the trimmed V and J ends, which lost 5 bases and 2 bases, there was a span of 17 bases. The CDR3 sequence is 16 residues long.

This clone was counted ten times or more. The sample contains more than one DNA sequence encoding this CDR3. The chain joins TRBV6-1 to TRBJ2-5; the match to TRBD1 covers 8 bases. Looked up from germline, CDR1 is MNHNS and CDR2 is SASEGT. The CDR3 is 14 residues long. The V gene end was trimmed by 8 bases and the J gene end by 3 bases; junction bases not matched to a gene: 8. The CDR3 DNA sequence: TGTGCCAGCGACCCAATGACAGGGGAAGAGACCCAGTACTTC. It specifies CASDPMTGEETQYF.

This clone turned up a few times. This sequence may be a read error, since a much larger clone differs from it by one base. The same CDR3 arises from other DNA sequences in this sample as well. The chain is built from TRBV10-3 and TRBJ2-5; 7 bases map to TRBD2. The V gene's germline CDR1 is ENHRY and CDR2 SYGVKD. The CDR3 consists of 14 residues. The CDR3 spells CAISESGGTETQYF. CDR3 DNA: TGTGCAATCAGTGAGTCGGGGGGTACAGAGACCCAGTACTTC.

This clone was counted at least ten times. The rearrangement uses TRBV5-4 and TRBJ2-2; 7 bases agree with TRBD1. V shed 0 bases, J shed 10 bases, and the junction held 6 bases outside the gene matches. This CDR3 contains 14 residues. The germline V gene encodes CDR1 SGHNT and CDR2 YYREEE (reference sequence). CDR3 bases: TGTGCCAGCAGCTTGGGGACAGGAGCAGTGGAGCTGTTTTTT. It is translated as CASSLGTGAVELFF. The full variable domain, with the rest looked up from reference TRBV5-4 and TRBJ2-2, is ETGVTQSPTHLIKTRGQQVTLRCSSQSGHNTVSWYQQALGQGPQFIFQYYREEENGRGNFPPRFSGLQFPNYSSELNVNALELDDSALYLCASSLGTGAVELFFGEGSRLTVL.

This clone has a count of ten or more. The chain is built from TRBV7-8 and TRBJ2-5; the D gene is possibly TRBD1 (6 bases). Trimming took 4 bases from V and 4 from J, leaving 13 bases between them. The CDR3 spans 14 residues. The germline V gene encodes CDR1 SGHVS and CDR2 FQNEAQ. This chain's CDR3 is CASSYSGQGETQYF. The DNA for the CDR3 is TGTGCCAGCAGCTACTCGGGACAAGGAGAGACCCAGTACTTC.

The J gene is TRBJ2-7, the V gene TRBV6-1, with 8 bases that match TRBD2. The ends lost 6 bases at V and 4 bases at J; junction bases unmatched: 5. This CDR3 has 13 amino acids. Germline-derived CDR1 and CDR2 are MNHNS and SASEGT. The CDR3 region has the DNA TGTGCCAGCAGGAGCGGGAGTAGTTACGAGCAGTACTTC. It codes for CASRSGSSYEQYF.

The chain recombines TRBV5-8 with TRBJ1-1; D unresolved. The ends were cut back, 1 base at V and 2 bases at J, with 9 bases in the middle. Per germline, CDR1 SGHTS and CDR2 YDEGEE. There are 14 residues in the CDR3. In DNA form, the CDR3 reads TGTGCCAGCAGCTTGCTCGGGGTCAACACTGAAGCTTTCTTT. This translates into CASSLLGVNTEAFF.

Points on this clone: The junction does not match germline at one end; this may be a read error. The chain joins TRBV4-1 to TRBJ2-3; 7 bases agree with TRBD2. CDR1 and CDR2 from the germline V gene are MGHRA and YSYEKL. The CDR3 is 15 residues long. CDR3 protein: CASIQDVGLTDTQYF. In nucleotides, the CDR3 is TGCGCCAGCATCCAAGATGTGGGACTAACAGATACGCAGTATTTT.

This clone showed up many times. V and J are TRBV9 and TRBJ2-2, with D hard to call. This CDR3 contains 15 residues. V shed 0 bases and J shed 4 bases, with 10 bases lying between them. The germline gives CDR1 SGDLS, CDR2 YYNGEE. The CDR3 DNA is TGTGCCAGCAGCGTAGGTACCCTTACCACCGGGGAGCTGTTTTTT. This sequence encodes CASSVGTLTTGELFF.